These T cell receptor beta chains were read from a single sample in a study of a mutant IDH1 vaccine in newly diagnosed glioma. No antigen is known for these receptors. Libraries were prepared by immunoSEQ multiplex PCR; TCRdb keeps only in-frame clonotypes and omits some of them. The table shows around 78,000 clones, with roughly 91% occurring only once. This material consisted of PBMCs, taken from a glioma patient whose treatment included an IDH1 peptide vaccine. The source is a woman aged 45-59 years with glioma. CDR3s include the opening cysteine and the closing phenylalanine or tryptophan. D genes are given only for firm matches. Only part of the rows carry a size: once, few, many, or a class if the clone is expanded.

d_gene,j_gene,v_gene,abundance,CDR3nt,CDR3aa
NA,TRBJ2-7,TRBV4-1,NA,TGCGCCAGCAGCCAAGAAGGGCGGATGAGGGAGCAGTACTTC,CASSQEGRMREQYF
NA,TRBJ1-4,TRBV19,NA,TGTGCCAGTAGTCCGTGGGGGACAACTAATGAAAAACTGTTTTTT,CASSPWGTTNEKLFF
TRBD1,TRBJ1-2,TRBV28,NA,TGTGCCAGCAGGTCCGGGACAGCTAACTATGGCTACACCTTC,CASRSGTANYGYTF
TRBD2,TRBJ2-7,TRBV4-1,NA,TGCGCCAGCAGCCAAGAATGGGCGGGAGAAAGCTACGAGCAGTACTTC,CASSQEWAGESYEQYF
TRBD1,TRBJ2-1,TRBV9,NA,TGTGCCAGCAGCGTCGGACAGGGCTCCTACAATGAGCAGTTCTTC,CASSVGQGSYNEQFF
NA,TRBJ1-2,TRBV2,few,TGTGCCAGCAGTGAAGCGGGATCAACGTATGGCTACACCTTC,CASSEAGSTYGYTF
NA,TRBJ2-1,TRBV10-3,NA,TGTGCCATCAGTGGGCGGGTAGGGGATGAGCAGTTCTTC,CAISGRVGDEQFF
NA,TRBJ2-7,TRBV5-8,NA,TGTGCCAGCAGCTACCCCACGGGACGGAGCTCCTACGAGCAGTACTTC,CASSYPTGRSSYEQYF
NA,TRBJ1-3,TRBV11-2,few,TGTGCCAGTTCCGGGATCTCTGGAAACACCATATATTTT,CASSGISGNTIYF
TRBD2,TRBJ2-5,TRBV14,NA,TGTGCCAGCAGCCTCTGGGGGCTAGCGGGATCTGGAGAGACCCAGTACTTC,CASSLWGLAGSGETQYF
TRBD1,TRBJ2-1,TRBV27,NA,TGTGCCAGCAGTTCCCCGGGACAGGGGATAAATGAGCAGTTCTTC,CASSSPGQGINEQFF
TRBD2,TRBJ2-7,TRBV7-9,once,TGTGCCAGCAGCCTAAGCGGGGGGTTCGACTACGAGCAGTACTTC,CASSLSGGFDYEQYF
NA,TRBJ2-3,TRBV27,NA,TGTGCCAGCAGTTTCGGTGGGGCAGATACGCAGTATTTT,CASSFGGADTQYF
TRBD2,TRBJ2-1,TRBV19,NA,TGTGCCAGTAGTCCGTGGACTAGCGAATCCAATGAGCAGTTCTTC,CASSPWTSESNEQFF
TRBD1,TRBJ1-1,TRBV19,NA,TGTGCCAGTAACGGACACCAGGGGGACACTGAAGCTTTCTTT,CASNGHQGDTEAFF
NA,TRBJ1-2,TRBV19,NA,TGTGCCAGTAGCACGGATTTTTATGGCTACACCTTC,CASSTDFYGYTF
NA,TRBJ2-7,TRBV5-4,NA,TGTGCCAGCAGCTCTAAGGGGGGGAACTTCTACGAGCAGTACTTC,CASSSKGGNFYEQYF
TRBD2,TRBJ2-1,TRBV7-2,NA,TGTGCCAGCAGCTTTACCGGGACTAGCGCGAGCTCCTACAATGAGCAGTTCTTC,CASSFTGTSASSYNEQFF
TRBD1,TRBJ1-5,TRBV4-1,once,TGCGCCAGCAGCCAGCAGGGGGGGGGCAATCAGCCCCAGCATTTT,CASSQQGGGNQPQHF
NA,TRBJ1-5,TRBV27,NA,TGTGCCAGCAGTCCCCCCACGGTTCGGCAGCCCCAGCATTTT,CASSPPTVRQPQHF
TRBD2,TRBJ2-1,TRBV19,few,TGTGCCAGTAGTATAAGATCTAGCGGGAGCAATGAGCAGTTCTTC,CASSIRSSGSNEQFF
NA,TRBJ2-5,TRBV5-1,NA,TGCGCCAGCAGCTTGGTTGCTCAAGAGACCCAGTACTTC,CASSLVAQETQYF
TRBD1,TRBJ2-1,TRBV18,NA,TGTGCCAGCTCCCCAGTCCGGGACAGCTACAATGAGCAGTTCTTC,CASSPVRDSYNEQFF
TRBD1,TRBJ1-5,TRBV4-1,NA,TGCGCCAGCAGCCAAGACCCCGGGACAGGGGATCAGCCCCAGCATTTT,CASSQDPGTGDQPQHF
NA,TRBJ2-1,TRBV7-9,NA,TGTGCCAGCAGCTTCTCCTCCGGGACACAAGACTCCTACAATGAGCAGTTCTTC,CASSFSSGTQDSYNEQFF
TRBD2,TRBJ2-5,TRBV6-6,NA,TGTGCCAGCAGGGGGACTAGCGGTGGGGAGACCCAGTACTTC,CASRGTSGGETQYF
NA,TRBJ1-1,TRBV2,NA,TGTGCCAGCAGTACCGGGTTCCTGGGCACTGAAGCTTTCTTT,CASSTGFLGTEAFF
NA,TRBJ1-2,TRBV19,NA,TGTGCCAGTAGCGCAGCGTTAGCTAACTATGGCTACACCTTC,CASSAALANYGYTF
NA,TRBJ1-1,TRBV5-1,NA,TGCGCCAGCAGCTTGGCCGCGGGCCCGAACACTGAAGCTTTCTTT,CASSLAAGPNTEAFF
TRBD1,TRBJ1-1,TRBV2,NA,TGTGCCAGCAGTGCCCGGACAGGGGGCACTGAAGCTTTCTTT,CASSARTGGTEAFF